This record concerns one T cell receptor (beta chain) sequence. The record originates from a study of blood T cell repertoires in COVID-19. Study as a whole: PBMCs, B-cell-depleted T cells, or T cells provided the cDNA or gDNA that made up the material.

Using immunoSEQ multiplex PCR, the repertoire was profiled, and TCRdb retains in-frame clones only, with some absent. Of some 39,000 clones detected, around nine tenths appear once; the ten largest clones hold under 6%. The CDR3 runs 16 residues. V dropped 8 bases and J dropped 4 bases, with 23 bases sitting between them. Germline V gene sequence: CDR1 ENHRY, CDR2 SYGVKD. This TCR was recovered from a human donor in a cohort sampled during active COVID-19. The chain carries TRBV10-3 and TRBJ1-2, with D possibly matching TRBD1 (5 bases). The specimen sequenced was peripheral blood. The CDR3 coding sequence is TGTGCCATCGGGCAAATCGACAGCCCCCTCGGCTATGGCTACACCTTC. The encoded protein is CAIGQIDSPLGYGYTF.